The 14 T cell receptor beta chains below all came from one sample that was sequenced in a study of OX40 agonist ivuxolimab in advanced cancers. Data came from immunoSEQ multiplex PCR; TCRdb stores just in-frame clones and leaves some out. The sample comprises about 70,000 clones, about 78% of which are singletons, and 5% to 6.5% rests with the top ten. Sequences were derived from CD4+ or CD8+ T cells sorted from blood, sampled in a trial of the OX40 agonist ivuxolimab. Source of these receptors: an adult with an advanced solid tumor such as melanoma, head and neck, liver or kidney cancer.

V usage is TRBV15 and J usage is TRBJ1-1; 9 nucleotides agree with TRBD1. Germline V gene data show CDR1 as LNHNV and CDR2 as YYDKDF (reference sequence). This CDR3 has 17 amino acids. V was clipped by 1 base and J by 1 base; unmatched bases: 7. The CDR3 region has the DNA TGTGCCACCAGCAGAGGTCTTTCGGGACAGGGGAACACTGAAGCTTTCTTT. As protein: CATSRGLSGQGNTEAFF.

The rearrangement uses TRBV30 and TRBJ2-7; 7 bases fit TRBD1. V shed 4 bases and J 4 bases; nucleotides not matched to a gene: 10. This CDR3 region has 14 residues. Per germline, CDR1 GTSNPN and CDR2 SVGIG (reference sequence). The CDR3 bases are TGTGCCTGGAATCTGGGGACAGCCTTATACGAGCAGTACTTC. As protein: CAWNLGTALYEQYF. The whole variable domain, filled in from reference TRBV30 and TRBJ2-7, reads SQTIHQWPATLVQPVGSPLSLECTVEGTSNPNLYWYRQAAGRGLQLLFYSVGIGQISSEVPQNLSASRPQDRQFILSSKKLLLSDSGFYLCAWNLGTALYEQYFGPGTRLTVT.

This chain links TRBV5-8 with TRBJ2-5; D is ambiguous. CDR3 length: 14 amino acids. CDR1 and CDR2 (germline): SGHTS, YDEGEE. V gave up 3 bases and J gave up 2 bases, with 11 bases separating them. CDR3 bases: TGTGCCAGCAGCTCCCGAGCAGGACAAGAGACCCAGTACTTC. Encoded protein: CASSSRAGQETQYF.

V usage is TRBV4-3 and J usage is TRBJ1-2; 8 nucleotides agree with TRBD1. The V and J ends lost 4 bases and 5 bases, in that order; junction bases with no gene match: 6. In germline, CDR1 is LGHNA, CDR2 YSLEER. This CDR3 is built from 14 residues. CDR3 DNA sequence: TGCGCCAGCAGCCTCAACACAGGGGGTTATGGCTACACCTTC. This codes for CASSLNTGGYGYTF.

This clone was picked up a small number of times. This chain links TRBV15 with TRBJ2-5, with D perhaps given as TRBD1 or TRBD2 (5 bases each). The germline V gene encodes CDR1 LNHNV and CDR2 YYDKDF (reference sequence). V was cut by 0 bases and J by 10 bases, with 15 bases left in between. The CDR3 consists of 14 residues. CDR3 amino acids: CATSRDRGGWDQYF. The CDR3, as DNA: TGTGCCACCAGCAGAGATCGTGGGGGATGGGACCAGTACTTC.

V is TRBV6-1 and J is TRBJ1-1; no reliable D call. Germline CDR1 and CDR2: MNHNS and SASEGT. V was pared by 5 bases and J by 9 bases, with 16 bases between. The CDR3 runs to 13 residues. CDR3 sequence reads: CASSPNSPAQAFF. CDR3 nucleotides: TGTGCCAGCAGTCCCAACAGCCCCGCCCAAGCTTTCTTT.

The V gene is TRBV11-2, the J gene TRBJ2-5; D is undetermined. V shed 5 bases and J shed 5 bases, with 9 bases lying between them. The CDR3 sequence is 12 residues long. Germline V gene sequence: CDR1 SGHAT, CDR2 FQNNGV. The CDR3 nucleotides read TGTGCCAGCAGCATAAGAGCTGAGACCCAGTACTTC. Translated: CASSIRAETQYF. Variable domain in full (rest from reference TRBV11-2 and TRBJ2-5): EAGVAQSPRYKIIEKRQSVAFWCNPISGHATLYWYQQILGQGPKLLIQFQNNGVVDDSQLPKDRFSAERLKGVDSTLKIQPAKLEDSAVYLCASSIRAETQYFGPGTRLLVL.

The chain uses TRBV19 and TRBJ1-1; a weak D match, TRBD1 (5 bases). The V end lost 10 bases, the J end lost 4 bases, and 25 bases lay between the germline ends. This CDR3 comprises 16 residues. The germline V gene encodes CDR1 LNHDA and CDR2 SQIVND (reference sequence). CDR3 region: CATLSRGLGVITEAFF. CDR3 nucleotide sequence: TGTGCCACCCTCAGCCGGGGGTTGGGGGTTATCACTGAAGCTTTCTTT.

The chain has TRBV19 and TRBJ2-1, with D possibly TRBD2 on 6 matching bases. This CDR3 has 17 residues. In germline, CDR1 is LNHDA, CDR2 SQIVND (reference sequence). V lost 3 bases, J lost 4 bases, and 19 bases lay in between. As DNA, the CDR3 is TGTGCCAGTAGTATGGTCGGAGGGAGAGATGGGTACAATGAGCAGTTCTTC. Its protein is CASSMVGGRDGYNEQFF.

The chain couples TRBV11-2 to TRBJ1-6; the D gene is possibly TRBD1 (6 bases). Trimming took 0 bases from V and 6 from J, leaving 12 bases between them. Looked up from germline, CDR1 is SGHAT and CDR2 is FQNNGV. The CDR3 extends over 16 amino acids. The CDR3 protein is CASSLERGRGNSPLHF. The DNA of the CDR3 is TGTGCCAGCAGCTTAGAAAGGGGCAGGGGTAATTCACCCCTCCACTTT.

CDR3 amino acids: CASSLVGGAGVGPQHF. CDR3 DNA: TGTGCCAGCAGCTTAGTAGGGGGGGCTGGTGTTGGGCCCCAGCATTTT. The rearrangement uses TRBV7-2 and TRBJ1-5; possible D gene TRBD1, 6 bases. This CDR3 is 16 amino acids long. V was shortened by 1 base and J by 9 bases, with 19 bases between the two germline ends. CDR1 is SGHTA and CDR2 is FQGNSA in the germline V gene.

The chain uses TRBV7-2 and TRBJ2-2; 10 nucleotides align to TRBD2. The CDR3 sequence is 19 residues long. Germline V gives CDR1 SGHTA, CDR2 FQGNSA. V trimming: 5 bases; J trimming: 3 bases; junction bases outside the gene matches: 15. The CDR3 DNA follows: TGTGCCAGCAGCCCTAGGGTAGGGCTAGCGGGAGCGGACACCGGGGAGCTGTTTTTT. Protein sequence: CASSPRVGLAGADTGELFF.

On this clone: Its ends do not fully match the called genes, so a read error is possible. Other DNA sequences in this sample translate to the same CDR3. The chain combines TRBV9 with TRBJ1-2; no clear D gene. CDR3 length: 13 residues. Germline lookup yields CDR1 SGDLS and CDR2 YYNGEE. In DNA, the CDR3 is TGTGCCAGCAGCGCGAGAGGAGTGTATGGCTACACCTTT. It translates to CASSARGVYGYTF.

This clone was counted between two and nine times. This chain uses TRBV19 with TRBJ1-1; D perhaps matches TRBD1 (5 bases). Germline CDR1 LNHDA, CDR2 SQIVND (reference sequence). The CDR3 contains 15 residues. V was shortened by 5 bases and J by 4 bases, with 17 bases between the two germline ends. The CDR3 sequence is CASSRGDLMSTEAFF. The CDR3 nucleotides read TGTGCCAGTAGTCGGGGGGACCTGATGAGCACTGAAGCTTTCTTT.